The clone carrying this T cell receptor beta chain was detected a few times. Its specificity is unknown. This entry comes from a study of T cells in Graves' hyperthyroidism and ophthalmopathy. Amplification of TCR beta CDR3 regions was performed using RNA transcripts as template. First-round RT-PCR with HTBI primers amplified the TCR CDR3 region. Via MiXCR, TCRdb re-called the multiplex PCR reads, giving one row per CDR3 protein. Among more than 75,000 distinct CDR3 sequences listed, 51% were seen once. Broader study findings: Ophthalmopathy was model-predicted a median around seven months pre-onset. Stable hyperthyroidism and ophthalmopathy were separated using 13 V-J signatures.

Uncontrolled infection, other autoimmune disease, pregnancy or lactation led to exclusion. Sequencing was carried out using blood. This clonotype was obtained from a woman in her forties with Graves' hyperthyroidism.

The CDR3 spells CASSQNTGGNTGELFF. The CDR3 region has the DNA TGTGCCAGCAGCCAGAATACAGGGGGTAACACCGGGGAGCTGTTTTTT. This chain uses TRBV7-2 with TRBJ2-2; 8 bases map to TRBD1. V shed 5 bases and J 2 bases; nucleotides not matched to a gene: 7. CDR3 length: 16 residues. Germline V gene data show CDR1 as SGHTA and CDR2 as FQGNSA.